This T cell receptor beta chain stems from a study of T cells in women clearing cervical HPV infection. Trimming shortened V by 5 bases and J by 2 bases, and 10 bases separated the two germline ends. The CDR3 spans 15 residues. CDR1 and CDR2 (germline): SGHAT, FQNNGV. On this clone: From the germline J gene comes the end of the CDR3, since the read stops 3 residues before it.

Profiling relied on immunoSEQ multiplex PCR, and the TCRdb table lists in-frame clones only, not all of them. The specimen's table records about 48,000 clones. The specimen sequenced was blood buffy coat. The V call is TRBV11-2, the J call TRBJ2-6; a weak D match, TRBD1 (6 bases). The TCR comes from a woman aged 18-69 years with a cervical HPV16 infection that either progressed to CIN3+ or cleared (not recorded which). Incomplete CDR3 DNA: TGTGCCAGCAGCCCAAACAGGGCTGGGGCCAACGTC. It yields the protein CASSPNRAGANV. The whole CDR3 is CASSPNRAGANVLTF.